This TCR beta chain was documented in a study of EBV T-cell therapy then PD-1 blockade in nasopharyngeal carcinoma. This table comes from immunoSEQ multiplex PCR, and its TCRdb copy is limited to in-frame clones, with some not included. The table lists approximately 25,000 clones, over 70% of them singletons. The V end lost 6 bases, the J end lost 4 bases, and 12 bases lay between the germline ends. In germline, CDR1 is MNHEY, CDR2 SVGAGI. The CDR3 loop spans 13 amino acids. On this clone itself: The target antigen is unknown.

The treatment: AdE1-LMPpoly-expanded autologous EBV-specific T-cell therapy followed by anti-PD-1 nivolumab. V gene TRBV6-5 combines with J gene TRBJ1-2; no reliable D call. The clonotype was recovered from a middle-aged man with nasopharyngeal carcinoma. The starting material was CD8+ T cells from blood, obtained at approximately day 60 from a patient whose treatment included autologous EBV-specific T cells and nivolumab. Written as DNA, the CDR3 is TGTGCCAGCAGGCTCCGGATGGGCTATGGCTACACCTTC. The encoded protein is CASRLRMGYGYTF.